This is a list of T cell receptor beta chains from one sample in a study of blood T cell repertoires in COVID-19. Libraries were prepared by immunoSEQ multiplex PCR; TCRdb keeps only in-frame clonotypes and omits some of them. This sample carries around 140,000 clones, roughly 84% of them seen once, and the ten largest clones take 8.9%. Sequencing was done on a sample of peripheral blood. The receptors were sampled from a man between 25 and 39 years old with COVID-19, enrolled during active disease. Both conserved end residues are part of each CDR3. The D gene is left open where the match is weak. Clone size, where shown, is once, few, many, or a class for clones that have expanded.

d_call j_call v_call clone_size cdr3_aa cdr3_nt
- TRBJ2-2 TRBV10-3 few CATRQENTGELFF TGTGCCACCCGACAGGAAAACACCGGGGAGCTGTTTTTT
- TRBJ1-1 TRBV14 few CASSQNRLVLMNTEAFF TGTGCCAGCAGCCAAAACAGGCTCGTCTTAATGAACACTGAAGCTTTCTTT
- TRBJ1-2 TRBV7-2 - CASSQNRVNYGYTF TGTGCCAGCAGCCAAAACAGGGTTAACTATGGCTACACCTTC
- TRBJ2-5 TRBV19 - CASSIVLGRETQYF TGTGCCAGTAGTATAGTTCTCGGGAGAGAGACCCAGTACTTC
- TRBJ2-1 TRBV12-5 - CASGLVQGQQFF TGTGCTAGTGGTTTGGTACAGGGCCAGCAGTTCTTC
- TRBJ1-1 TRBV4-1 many CASSQGVQGGWGEAFF TGCGCCAGCAGCCAAGGAGTCCAGGGAGGATGGGGTGAAGCTTTCTTT
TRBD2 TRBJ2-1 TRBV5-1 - CASSVLPGTSGRNEQFF TGCGCCAGCAGTGTTCTACCCGGGACTAGCGGGAGGAATGAGCAGTTCTTC
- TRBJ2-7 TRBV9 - CASSLTVQPYLYF TGTGCCAGCAGCCTTACTGTACAGCCTTACCTGTACTTC
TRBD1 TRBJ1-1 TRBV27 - CASRGRDRVVGLDTEAFF TGTGCCAGCAGAGGCCGGGACAGGGTCGTTGGCTTGGACACTGAAGCTTTCTTT
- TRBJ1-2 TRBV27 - CASRPGQQNYGYTF TGTGCCAGCAGGCCTGGACAGCAAAACTATGGCTACACCTTC
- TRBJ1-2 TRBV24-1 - CATSDLRALEGPESYTF TGTGCCACCAGTGATTTGCGAGCCCTCGAGGGTCCGGAAAGCTACACCTTC
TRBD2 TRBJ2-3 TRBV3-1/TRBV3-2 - CASSPNSGSHVTQYF TGTGCCAGCAGCCCGAATAGCGGGAGCCACGTTACGCAGTATTTT
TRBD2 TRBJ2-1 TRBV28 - CASSYQRGGRADEQFF TGTGCCAGCAGTTACCAGCGGGGAGGACGAGCGGATGAGCAGTTCTTC
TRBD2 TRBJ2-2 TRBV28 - CASSLREGPGELFF TGTGCCAGCAGTTTACGGGAGGGCCCCGGGGAGCTGTTTTTT
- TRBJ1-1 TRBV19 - CASSMGGNTEAFF TGTGCCAGTAGTATGGGGGGGAACACTGAAGCTTTCTTT
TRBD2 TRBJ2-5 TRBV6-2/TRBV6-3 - CASSYRLAGAETQYF TGTGCCAGCAGTTATCGACTAGCGGGAGCAGAGACCCAGTACTTC
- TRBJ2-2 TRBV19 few CASSPGRYTGELFF TGTGCCAGTAGTCCAGGGCGGTATACCGGGGAGCTGTTTTTT
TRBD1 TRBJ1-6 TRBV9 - CASSPRDSGSPLHF TGTGCCAGCAGCCCCCGGGACAGTGGGTCACCCCTCCACTTT
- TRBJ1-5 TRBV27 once CASSFRGNQPQHF TGTGCCAGCAGTTTCCGGGGCAATCAGCCCCAGCATTTT
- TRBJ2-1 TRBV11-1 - CASSLVLAFYNEQFF TGTGCCAGCAGCTTAGTCCTAGCGTTTTACAATGAGCAGTTCTTC
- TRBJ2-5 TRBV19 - CASSYGGPQETQYF TGTGCCAGTAGTTATGGGGGCCCTCAAGAGACCCAGTACTTC
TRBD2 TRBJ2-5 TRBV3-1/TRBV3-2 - CASSQGFGTGGPQETQYF TGTGCCAGCAGCCAAGGTTTCGGGACGGGAGGGCCACAAGAGACCCAGTACTTC
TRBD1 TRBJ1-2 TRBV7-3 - CASSSTGTRGYTF TGTGCCAGCAGCTCGACAGGGACCCGGGGCTACACCTTC
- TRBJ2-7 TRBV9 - CASSVGGRIYEQYF TGTGCCAGCAGCGTAGGTGGGAGGATCTACGAGCAGTACTTC
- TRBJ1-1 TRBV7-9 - CASGEIGAEAFF TGTGCCAGCGGCGAAATCGGGGCTGAAGCTTTCTTT
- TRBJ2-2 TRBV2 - CASSEQVTGELFF TGTGCCAGCAGTGAACAGGTTACCGGGGAGCTGTTTTTT
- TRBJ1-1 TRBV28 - CASRYISSPEAFF TGTGCCAGCAGATACATCTCTAGCCCTGAAGCTTTCTTT
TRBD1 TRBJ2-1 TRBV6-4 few CASSRQGNNEQFF TGTGCCAGCTCTAGACAGGGCAACAATGAGCAGTTCTTC
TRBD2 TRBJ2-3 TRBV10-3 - CAISGGEAGGTDTQYF TGTGCCATCAGTGGGGGGGAAGCGGGAGGCACAGATACGCAGTATTTT
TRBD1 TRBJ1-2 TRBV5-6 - CASSFYRTGGNGYTF TGTGCCAGCAGCTTCTACAGGACAGGGGGAAATGGCTACACCTTC
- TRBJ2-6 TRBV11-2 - CASRAFSGANVLTF TGTGCCAGCAGGGCATTCTCTGGGGCCAACGTCCTGACTTTC
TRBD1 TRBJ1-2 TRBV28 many CASSFDRAVYGYTF TGTGCCAGCAGTTTCGACAGGGCCGTTTATGGCTACACCTTC
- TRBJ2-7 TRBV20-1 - CSALGGYEQYF TGCAGTGCATTGGGGGGCTACGAGCAGTACTTC
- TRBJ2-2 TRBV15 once CATGGTVSNTGELFF TGTGCCACCGGGGGGACAGTTAGTAACACCGGGGAGCTGTTTTTT
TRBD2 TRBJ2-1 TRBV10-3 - CAIRATSGRSDEQFF TGTGCCATCAGGGCGACTAGCGGGAGAAGCGATGAGCAGTTCTTC
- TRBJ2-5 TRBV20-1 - CSASSSVNPGETQYF TGCAGTGCTAGTTCTAGCGTAAATCCTGGGGAGACCCAGTACTTC
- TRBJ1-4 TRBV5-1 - CASSLLQATNEKLFF TGCGCCAGCAGCTTGTTACAGGCAACTAATGAAAAACTGTTTTTT
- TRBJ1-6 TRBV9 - CASSVATRGNSPLHF TGTGCCAGCAGCGTAGCTACACGGGGAAATTCACCCCTCCACTTT
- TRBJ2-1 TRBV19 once CASSDPRGPSYNEQFF TGTGCCAGTAGTGACCCAAGAGGCCCCTCCTACAATGAGCAGTTCTTC
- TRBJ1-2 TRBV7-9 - CASSLRDYGYTF TGTGCCAGCAGCTTACGGGACTATGGCTACACCTTC
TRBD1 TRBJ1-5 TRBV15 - CATTTDRGGNQPQHF TGTGCCACCACTACGGACAGGGGGGGCAATCAGCCCCAGCATTTT
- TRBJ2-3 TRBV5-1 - CASSLGGDGSPDTQYF TGCGCCAGCAGCTTGGGGGGGGACGGGAGTCCCGATACGCAGTATTTT
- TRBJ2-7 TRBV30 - CAWRGAGNYEQYF TGTGCCTGGAGGGGGGCAGGGAACTACGAGCAGTACTTC
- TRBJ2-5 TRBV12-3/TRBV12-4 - CASSPMRGETQYF TGTGCCAGCAGCCCTATGAGAGGAGAGACCCAGTACTTC
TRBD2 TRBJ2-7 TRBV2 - CASSDTTSGRWYEQYF TGTGCCAGCAGTGATACGACTAGCGGGAGGTGGTACGAGCAGTACTTC
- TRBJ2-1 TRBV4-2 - CASSQGRDSFQFF TGTGCCAGCAGCCAAGGAAGGGACTCCTTCCAGTTCTTC
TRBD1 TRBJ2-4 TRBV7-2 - CASSLSTGGNSLAKNIQYF TGTGCCAGCAGCTTAAGTACAGGGGGGAATTCCTTAGCCAAAAACATTCAGTACTTC
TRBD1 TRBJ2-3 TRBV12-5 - CASGLSMGQGLTDTQYF TGTGCTAGTGGTTTGTCAATGGGACAGGGACTGACAGATACGCAGTATTTT
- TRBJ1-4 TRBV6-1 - CASSEVGQHSNNEKLFF TGTGCCAGCAGTGAAGTGGGACAACACTCAAACAATGAAAAACTGTTTTTT
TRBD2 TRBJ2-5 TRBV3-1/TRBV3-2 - CASSRTKVLAGGKETQYF TGTGCCAGCAGCCGCACCAAGGTGCTAGCGGGAGGGAAGGAGACCCAGTACTTC
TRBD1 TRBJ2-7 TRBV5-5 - CASSTGQGIYEQYF TGTGCCAGCAGCACGGGACAGGGGATCTACGAGCAGTACTTC
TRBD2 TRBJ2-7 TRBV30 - CAWSVLAGGYEQYF TGTGCCTGGAGTGTACTAGCGGGAGGGTACGAGCAGTACTTC